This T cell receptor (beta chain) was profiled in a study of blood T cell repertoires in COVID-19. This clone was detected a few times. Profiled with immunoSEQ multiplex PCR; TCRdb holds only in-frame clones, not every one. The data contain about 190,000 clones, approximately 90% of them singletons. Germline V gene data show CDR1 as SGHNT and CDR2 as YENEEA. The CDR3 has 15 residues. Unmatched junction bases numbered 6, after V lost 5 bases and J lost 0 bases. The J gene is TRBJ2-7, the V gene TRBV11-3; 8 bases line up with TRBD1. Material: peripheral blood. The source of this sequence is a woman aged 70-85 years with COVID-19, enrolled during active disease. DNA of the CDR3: TGTGCCAGCAGCCCCCGGACAGGGACCTCCTACGAGCAGTACTTC. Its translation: CASSPRTGTSYEQYF.